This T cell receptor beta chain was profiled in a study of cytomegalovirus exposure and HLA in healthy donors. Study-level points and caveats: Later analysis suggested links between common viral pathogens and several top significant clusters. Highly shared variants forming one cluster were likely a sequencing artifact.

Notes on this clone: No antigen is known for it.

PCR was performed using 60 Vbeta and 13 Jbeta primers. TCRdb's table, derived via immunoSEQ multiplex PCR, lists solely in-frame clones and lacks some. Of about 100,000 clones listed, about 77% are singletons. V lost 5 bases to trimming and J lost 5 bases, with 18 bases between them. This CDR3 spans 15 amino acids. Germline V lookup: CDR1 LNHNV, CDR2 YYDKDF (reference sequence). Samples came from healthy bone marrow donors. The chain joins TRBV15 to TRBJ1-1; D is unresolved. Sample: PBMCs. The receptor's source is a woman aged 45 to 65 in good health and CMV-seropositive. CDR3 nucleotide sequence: TGTGCCACCAGCCTTAGGAGGAGGGTGGGGACTGAAGCTTTCTTT. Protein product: CATSLRRRVGTEAFF. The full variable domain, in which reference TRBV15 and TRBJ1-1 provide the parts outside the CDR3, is DAMVIQNPRYQVTQFGKPVTLSCSQTLNHNVMYWYQQKSSQAPKLLFHYYDKDFNNEADTPDNFQSRRPNTSFCFLDIRSPGLGDTAMYLCATSLRRRVGTEAFFGQGTRLTVV.